The 13 T cell receptor beta chains in this list originate from one sample, sequenced in a study of blood T cell repertoires in COVID-19. The table came from immunoSEQ multiplex PCR; TCRdb's copy has only in-frame clones and leaves some out. Counted here are about 440,000 clones, approximately 90% occurring once; the ten biggest clones make up roughly 12%. Sequencing was carried out using peripheral blood. These receptors originate from a woman aged 45-65 years with COVID-19, enrolled during active disease.

The chain links TRBV5-1 to TRBJ2-1, with 14 bases identical to TRBD2. The V gene end was trimmed by 3 bases and the J gene end by 2 bases; junction bases not matched to a gene: 4. The germline V gene encodes CDR1 SGHRS and CDR2 YFSETQ. This CDR3 spans 17 amino acids. In nucleotides, the CDR3 is TGCGCCAGCAGCTGGACTAGCGGGGGGATCCCCTACAATGAGCAGTTCTTC. Protein sequence: CASSWTSGGIPYNEQFF.

A remark on this clone: Distinct nucleotide sequences in the sample also encode this CDR3. V gene TRBV20-1 combines with J gene TRBJ1-4; D unclear. The germline gives CDR1 DFQATT, CDR2 SNEGSKA (reference sequence). V lost 3 bases to trimming and J lost 8 bases, with 7 bases between them. The CDR3 has 11 amino acids. CDR3 protein: CSAREREKLFF. As DNA, the CDR3 is TGCAGTGCTAGGGAGAGAGAAAAACTGTTTTTT.

The chain links TRBV27 to TRBJ1-1; possible D gene TRBD1, 5 bases. The germline V gene encodes CDR1 MNHEY and CDR2 SMNVEV (reference sequence). There are 13 residues in the CDR3. With 6 bases removed from V and 1 base from J, the gap between germline ends came to 9 bases. The CDR3 protein is CASRRQTNTEAFF. The CDR3 DNA sequence: TGTGCCAGCAGGAGACAGACGAACACTGAAGCTTTCTTT.

CDR3 nucleotide sequence: TGTGCCAGCAGCAGAGGGACTAGCGGGGGTTTGGAGCAGTTCTTC. Amino acids: CASSRGTSGGLEQFF. This sequence joins TRBV6-5 and TRBJ2-1; the match to TRBD2 covers 14 bases. The CDR3 extends over 15 amino acids. Trimming cost V 6 bases and J 10 bases; bases outside gene matches: 8. Germline loops: CDR1 MNHEY, CDR2 SVGAGI.

This clone has a single count. V and J are TRBV11-2 and TRBJ1-4; no clear D gene. V lost 4 bases, J lost 4 bases, and 16 bases lay in between. The CDR3 consists of 16 residues. Per germline, CDR1 SGHAT and CDR2 FQNNGV. The CDR3 nucleotides are TGTGCCAGCAGCTCGGGAGGAAGTTTGGGTAATGAAAAACTGTTTTTT. It codes for CASSSGGSLGNEKLFF. Variable domain in full (rest from reference TRBV11-2 and TRBJ1-4): EAGVAQSPRYKIIEKRQSVAFWCNPISGHATLYWYQQILGQGPKLLIQFQNNGVVDDSQLPKDRFSAERLKGVDSTLKIQPAKLEDSAVYLCASSSGGSLGNEKLFFGSGTQLSVL.

This chain joins TRBV7-9 and TRBJ1-1; D is possibly TRBD1 (5 bases). CDR3 length: 15 amino acids. V was clipped by 8 bases and J by 2 bases, with 18 bases between them. Germline V gives CDR1 SEHNR, CDR2 FQNEAQ (reference sequence). CDR3 DNA sequence: TGTGCCAGCCGCCCCCCAGGGCAACAAAACACTGAAGCTTTCTTT. It translates to CASRPPGQQNTEAFF.

The rearrangement links TRBV19 to TRBJ1-5; 8 bases agree with TRBD1. Germline V CDR1 and CDR2: LNHDA, SQIVND (reference sequence). V shed 4 bases and J 7 bases; nucleotides not matched to a gene: 12. CDR3 length: 16 residues. CDR3 DNA: TGTGCCAGTAGTAAGAAGGACAGGGTGGTTGGACAGCCCCAGCATTTT. Translating gives CASSKKDRVVGQPQHF.

The chain recombines TRBV3-1 (or the pseudogene TRBV3-2) with TRBJ2-1, with D tentatively TRBD2 (7 bases). Looked up from germline, CDR1 is LGHDT and CDR2 is YNNKEL (reference sequence). CDR3 size: 14 residues. V was pared by 4 bases and J by 5 bases, with 12 bases between. The CDR3 DNA reads TGTGCCAGCAGCCTTCTCGGGGGGCACAATGAGCAGTTCTTC. Translating it yields CASSLLGGHNEQFF.

CDR3 sequence reads: CASSHKEGAGDTQYF. CDR3 DNA: TGTGCCAGCAGCCACAAGGAGGGGGCAGGAGATACGCAGTATTTT. The chain couples TRBV9 to TRBJ2-3; D is possibly TRBD1 (7 bases). CDR1 and CDR2 (germline): SGDLS, YYNGEE. V was shortened by 4 bases and J by 5 bases, with 17 bases between the two germline ends. The CDR3 totals 15 residues.

The chain is built from TRBV7-8 and TRBJ2-6, with 9 bases identical to TRBD1. CDR3 length equals 18 residues. CDR1 is SGHVS, CDR2 FQNEAQ, per germline. Trimming cost V 4 bases and J 3 bases; bases outside gene matches: 10. In DNA form, the CDR3 reads TGTGCCAGCAGCTACCGGGACAGGGTCGATTTTGGGGCCAACGTCCTGACTTTC. Its protein product is CASSYRDRVDFGANVLTF.

The genes are TRBV5-5 and TRBJ2-2; D is possibly TRBD1 (5 bases). The CDR3 has 16 residues. The V and J ends lost 0 bases and 0 bases respectively, with 9 bases between them. Germline CDR1 SGHKS, CDR2 YYEKEE (reference sequence). CDR3 in amino acids: CASSLDRPSNTGELFF. CDR3 DNA: TGTGCCAGCAGCTTGGACAGGCCATCGAACACCGGGGAGCTGTTTTTT.

The chain joins TRBV19 to TRBJ1-1; no definite D call. Per germline, CDR1 LNHDA and CDR2 SQIVND (reference sequence). The length of the CDR3 is 15 residues. The V and J ends lost 4 bases and 4 bases respectively, with 16 bases between them. CDR3 in DNA: TGTGCCAGTAGTAACATCGACGGGGAGGGCACTGAAGCTTTCTTT. Amino acid sequence: CASSNIDGEGTEAFF.

The chain carries TRBV12-5 and TRBJ2-5; 9 positions match TRBD1. The germline CDR1 and CDR2 sequences are LGHNT and FRNRAP. Trimming removed 1 base from V and 4 bases from J; junction bases left unmatched: 4. This CDR3 region has 15 residues. This chain's CDR3 is CASGLGQGVTETQYF. DNA for the CDR3: TGTGCTAGTGGTTTGGGACAGGGGGTCACAGAGACCCAGTACTTC.